This TCR beta chain derives from a study of cytotoxic CD8 clonotypes in ibrutinib-treated CLL. Overall study: Sample averages reached 255,043 productive templates and 85,000 to 100,000 productive rearrangements. The study's findings and limits: Increased clonality at ibrutinib response gave way to a return toward baseline at progression. The study found public clonotypes uncommon, contracting or stable on treatment.

The method was immunoSEQ multiplex PCR; TCRdb's version includes in-frame clones alone and lacks a portion of them. This table has 100,000 or so clones, 58% appearing once. This clone was seen more than once but under ten times. Its target is not known. Investigators sourced around 1.9 micrograms of genomic DNA from cryopreserved PBMCs for TCR beta libraries. Germline V gene lookup returns CDR1 LGHNA and CDR2 YNFKEQ. The CDR3 length is 15 residues. V was shortened by 3 bases and J by 9 bases, with 15 bases between the two germline ends. Sequencing was performed on PBMCs, taken after 24 months of ibrutinib treatment. The chain uses TRBV4-2 and TRBJ1-6; D possibly corresponds to TRBD1 (5 bases). This TCR was recovered from a human donor with chronic lymphocytic leukemia. The CDR3 spells CASSQGRDRSSPLHF. CDR3 coding DNA: TGTGCCAGCAGCCAGGGAAGGGACCGTTCTTCACCCCTCCACTTT.